This is a list of T cell receptor beta chains from one sample in a study of T cells in Graves' hyperthyroidism and ophthalmopathy. Each CDR3 protein is one row after TCRdb ran MiXCR on the multiplex PCR reads. The table lists hundreds of thousands of distinct CDR3 sequences, roughly 14% of them singletons. Sequencing was performed on blood. All receptors derive from a woman in her 40s with Graves' ophthalmopathy. CDR3s include the opening cysteine and the closing phenylalanine or tryptophan. Fields, in order: clone size, D gene, V gene, J gene, CDR3 DNA, CDR3 protein. D genes are given only for firm matches. The listing skips clone size in some rows; elsewhere it reads once, few, many or a size class.

size: many; D: .; V: TRBV10-3; J: TRBJ2-7; DNA: TGTGCCATCAGTGAGTCCCGGGCCTCGCCAGACGAGCAGTACTTC; CDR3: CAISESRASPDEQYF
size: few; D: TRBD2; V: TRBV27; J: TRBJ2-3; DNA: TGTGCCAGCAGTTACAGTTCTAGCGGGAGTGGGGTTAAGCAGTATTTT; CDR3: CASSYSSSGSGVKQYF
size: many; D: TRBD1; V: TRBV28; J: TRBJ1-5; DNA: TGTGCCAGCAGTTCCAGGGGGGTCAATCAGCCCCAGCATTTT; CDR3: CASSSRGVNQPQHF
size: .; D: .; V: TRBV12-3/TRBV12-4; J: TRBJ2-7; DNA: TGTGCCAGCAGTTTGACACACTACGAGCAGTACTTC; CDR3: CASSLTHYEQYF
size: many; D: .; V: TRBV19; J: TRBJ1-5; DNA: TGTGCCAGTAGTATCCAGGTTAATCAGCCCCAGCATTTT; CDR3: CASSIQVNQPQHF
size: .; D: .; V: TRBV5-1; J: TRBJ1-2; DNA: TGCGCCAGCAGCGGAGACACCTATGGCTACACCTTC; CDR3: CASSGDTYGYTF
size: many; D: TRBD2; V: TRBV7-8; J: TRBJ2-2; DNA: TGTGCCAGCAGCCGGACTAGCGGGAGGATGAACACCGGGGAGCTGTTTTTT; CDR3: CASSRTSGRMNTGELFF
size: once; D: TRBD1; V: TRBV28; J: TRBJ1-2; DNA: TGTGCCAGCAGTTTATCGGCAGGGGGGATCTATGGCTACACCTTC; CDR3: CASSLSAGGIYGYTF
size: many; D: TRBD1; V: TRBV19; J: TRBJ1-5; DNA: TGTGCCAGTCAACGAAAAATAGGGACAGGGTACAATCAGCCCCAGCATTTT; CDR3: CASQRKIGTGYNQPQHF
size: few; D: .; V: TRBV30; J: TRBJ1-2; DNA: TGTGCCTGGAGTGGACATATAACTAACTATGGCTACACCTTC; CDR3: CAWSGHITNYGYTF
size: few; D: TRBD1; V: TRBV7-9; J: TRBJ1-1; DNA: TGTGCCAGCAGCCCCCAGGGGGCCCCGGGAGCTTTCTTT; CDR3: CASSPQGAPGAFF
size: .; D: .; V: TRBV7-2; J: TRBJ2-7; DNA: TGTGCCAGCAGCTTTGTGAGGGTCTACACGGACGAGCAGTACTTC; CDR3: CASSFVRVYTDEQYF
size: many; D: .; V: TRBV28; J: TRBJ1-2; DNA: TGTGCCAGCAGTTTAGGCGCGAGGGGACCGATTAACTATGGCTACACCTTC; CDR3: CASSLGARGPINYGYTF
size: .; D: TRBD1; V: TRBV11-1; J: TRBJ2-2; DNA: TGTGCCAGCAGCTTAGCGCCTCTGACAGGGGGTTTAGCTTGGGACGGGGAGCTGTTTTTT; CDR3: CASSLAPLTGGLAWDGELFF
size: .; D: TRBD2; V: TRBV7-9; J: TRBJ2-5; DNA: TGTGCCAGCAGCTTATCTAGCGGGAGCGGGGAGACCCAGTACTTC; CDR3: CASSLSSGSGETQYF
size: many; D: .; V: TRBV24-1; J: TRBJ2-7; DNA: TGTGCCACCAGTGATGGATTTAATAGCGAGCAGTACTTC; CDR3: CATSDGFNSEQYF
size: many; D: .; V: TRBV29-1; J: TRBJ1-1; DNA: TGCAGCGTTGGGAAGGGCGGAACTGAAGCTTTCTTT; CDR3: CSVGKGGTEAFF
size: many; D: .; V: TRBV6-1; J: TRBJ1-2; DNA: TGTGCCAGCAGTGAAGTCGGGTTCGGCTACACCTTC; CDR3: CASSEVGFGYTF
size: many; D: .; V: TRBV19; J: TRBJ2-7; DNA: TGTGCCAGTAGTGAACAATCATCTACAGGGTTAAGCTCCTACGAGCAGTACTTC; CDR3: CASSEQSSTGLSSYEQYF
size: .; D: TRBD2; V: TRBV6-5; J: TRBJ2-1; DNA: TGTGCCAGCAGTTCTTGGGCTAGCGGGACTACACCGCACCAGTTCTTC; CDR3: CASSSWASGTTPHQFF
size: few; D: TRBD2; V: TRBV7-2; J: TRBJ2-7; DNA: TGTGCCAGCAGCATCAGACTAGCGGGAGATTTCTCCCCCTCGTTC; CDR3: CASSIRLAGDFSPSF
size: medium-sized; D: .; V: TRBV12-3/TRBV12-4; J: TRBJ1-1; DNA: TGTGCCAGCAGCCTAGGGAGGAACACTGAAGCTTTCTTT; CDR3: CASSLGRNTEAFF
size: .; D: TRBD1; V: TRBV6-1; J: TRBJ2-4; DNA: TGTGCCAGCACCCCCGGGACAGGGGGCAATGCCGAAAACATTCAGTACTTC; CDR3: CASTPGTGGNAENIQYF
size: many; D: .; V: TRBV19; J: TRBJ1-6; DNA: TGTGCCAGTAGTATCATACTCGGGGTTTATTCACCCCTCCACTTT; CDR3: CASSIILGVYSPLHF
size: many; D: TRBD1; V: TRBV3-1; J: TRBJ1-1; DNA: TGTGCCAGCGGGGGGGGACAGTCGAACACTGAAGCTTTCTTT; CDR3: CASGGGQSNTEAFF
size: few; D: .; V: TRBV28; J: TRBJ2-6; DNA: TGTGCCAGCAGTTTAAGCGTACTGGGGGCCAACGTCCTGACTTTC; CDR3: CASSLSVLGANVLTF
size: many; D: .; V: TRBV6-5; J: TRBJ2-5; DNA: TGTGCCAGCAGTTACGGCAGGGGAGGAAGGGAGACCCAGTACTTC; CDR3: CASSYGRGGRETQYF
size: .; D: TRBD1; V: TRBV12-3/TRBV12-4; J: TRBJ1-2; DNA: TGTGCCAGCAGCTCCGACAGGGTCCCTGGCTACACCTTC; CDR3: CASSSDRVPGYTF
size: many; D: .; V: TRBV9; J: TRBJ2-5; DNA: TGTGCCAGCAGCCGGGGACCACGGGAGACCCAGTACTTC; CDR3: CASSRGPRETQYF
size: .; D: .; V: TRBV20-1; J: TRBJ1-1; DNA: TGCAGTGCTAGAGATCGGCAGGCCAAGGTCTTGAACACTGAAGTTTTCTTT; CDR3: CSARDRQAKVLNTEVFF
size: once; D: .; V: TRBV6-1; J: TRBJ1-2; DNA: TGTGCCAGCAGGCCCCTGGGGGGAGCGTACTATGGCTACACCTTC; CDR3: CASRPLGGAYYGYTF
size: .; D: .; V: TRBV7-2; J: TRBJ1-2; DNA: TGTGCCAGCAGCCCCTCCGGGGTCATTAACTATGGCTACACCTTC; CDR3: CASSPSGVINYGYTF
size: many; D: .; V: TRBV7-9; J: TRBJ2-5; DNA: TGTGCCAGCAGCTTAGGCCAGGGAGGCCAAGAGACCCAGTACTTC; CDR3: CASSLGQGGQETQYF
size: many; D: .; V: TRBV28; J: TRBJ2-2; DNA: TGTGCCAGCAGTCCCGGGATGAACACCGGGGAGCTGTTTTTT; CDR3: CASSPGMNTGELFF
size: .; D: TRBD1; V: TRBV12-3/TRBV12-4; J: TRBJ2-7; DNA: TGTACCAGCAGTGGACAGGGGGGCGACGAGCAGTACTTC; CDR3: CTSSGQGGDEQYF
size: many; D: TRBD1; V: TRBV29-1; J: TRBJ2-2; DNA: TGCAGCGTATGGACAGGGTCGAACACCGGGGAGCTGTTTTTT; CDR3: CSVWTGSNTGELFF
size: many; D: .; V: TRBV19; J: TRBJ2-7; DNA: TGTGCCAGTAGCCTAACAGAAGGGGCCAAGGGGTACGAGCAGTACTTC; CDR3: CASSLTEGAKGYEQYF
size: .; D: .; V: TRBV7-2; J: TRBJ1-2; DNA: TGTGCCAGCAGGGGAGCGGGCTCTAACTATGGCTACACCTTC; CDR3: CASRGAGSNYGYTF
size: many; D: TRBD1; V: TRBV7-8; J: TRBJ1-2; DNA: TGTGCCAGCAGCTTAAGCGAAACGGCAGGGGGTTGGCATGGCTACACCTTC; CDR3: CASSLSETAGGWHGYTF
size: few; D: TRBD2; V: TRBV30; J: TRBJ2-4; DNA: TGTGCCTGGAGTACAGTAGCGGGCGGGAACATTCAGTACTTC; CDR3: CAWSTVAGGNIQYF
size: many; D: .; V: TRBV4-2; J: TRBJ2-2; DNA: TGTGCCAGCAGCCCGGGTACGGGGGGCGTCACCGGGGAGCTGTTTTTT; CDR3: CASSPGTGGVTGELFF
size: many; D: .; V: TRBV27; J: TRBJ1-2; DNA: TGTGCCAGCAGTCTACAGTATGGGTCTTATGGCTACACCTTC; CDR3: CASSLQYGSYGYTF
size: many; D: TRBD2; V: TRBV20-1; J: TRBJ2-5; DNA: TGCAGTGCCTCGTTGCGGGAGCGAGATGGGACCCAGTACTTC; CDR3: CSASLRERDGTQYF
size: .; D: .; V: TRBV19; J: TRBJ2-7; DNA: TGTGCCAGTAGTATCCAAGGGGGGGATTCCTACGAGCAGTACTTC; CDR3: CASSIQGGDSYEQYF
size: many; D: .; V: TRBV27; J: TRBJ1-1; DNA: TGTGCCAGCAGTTTCGTCAGCTATAGCACTGAAGCTTTCTTT; CDR3: CASSFVSYSTEAFF
size: many; D: TRBD2; V: TRBV20-1; J: TRBJ2-7; DNA: TGCAGTGCTAGAAGCGAACTAGCGGGAGTAGAGCAGTACTTC; CDR3: CSARSELAGVEQYF
size: .; D: TRBD1; V: TRBV2; J: TRBJ1-5; DNA: TGTGCCAGCAGGGAGACAGGGGCCCTTAATCAGCCCCAGCATTTT; CDR3: CASRETGALNQPQHF
size: many; D: .; V: TRBV7-8; J: TRBJ1-1; DNA: TGTGCCAGCAGCCCTGGACAGAAAAATGAAGCTTTCTTT; CDR3: CASSPGQKNEAFF
size: many; D: .; V: TRBV20-1; J: TRBJ1-1; DNA: TGCAGTGCTAGCGGGTACTCGAACACTGAAGCTTTCTTT; CDR3: CSASGYSNTEAFF
size: many; D: TRBD1; V: TRBV7-8; J: TRBJ2-7; DNA: TGTGCCAGCAGCAGAGACAGGGGGCGTTCCGAGCAGTACTTC; CDR3: CASSRDRGRSEQYF
size: .; D: .; V: TRBV19; J: TRBJ1-1; DNA: TGTGCCAGTAGTATCTCCCCAGCCGGAACTGAAGCTTTCTTT; CDR3: CASSISPAGTEAFF
size: many; D: TRBD1; V: TRBV29-1; J: TRBJ1-1; DNA: TGCAGCGTGGCTACAGGGGGCGGTGAAGCTTTCTTT; CDR3: CSVATGGGEAFF
size: many; D: TRBD1; V: TRBV12-3/TRBV12-4; J: TRBJ2-2; DNA: TGTGCCAGCAGACCCTTGACAGGGCCCTCCACCGGGGAGCTGTTTTTT; CDR3: CASRPLTGPSTGELFF
size: few; D: .; V: TRBV5-1; J: TRBJ2-2; DNA: TGCGCCAGCAACCTTGGGGAGACCGGGGAGCTGTTTTTT; CDR3: CASNLGETGELFF
size: many; D: .; V: TRBV19; J: TRBJ1-6; DNA: TGTGCCAGTAGTATGGATACTGACTATAATTCACCCCTCCACTTT; CDR3: CASSMDTDYNSPLHF
size: few; D: .; V: TRBV27; J: TRBJ2-2; DNA: TGTGCCAGCAGTTTAGGGCAGAAGAACACCGGGGAGCTGTTTTTT; CDR3: CASSLGQKNTGELFF
size: .; D: TRBD2; V: TRBV20-1; J: TRBJ2-4; DNA: TGCAGTGCTAGAGAAGCGGGAGGACGGGACATTCAGTACTTC; CDR3: CSAREAGGRDIQYF
size: .; D: TRBD2; V: TRBV12-3/TRBV12-4; J: TRBJ2-5; DNA: TGTGCCAGCACGGCTAGCGGGTACCAAGAGACCCAGTACTTC; CDR3: CASTASGYQETQYF
size: few; D: TRBD1; V: TRBV2; J: TRBJ2-7; DNA: TGTGCCAGCTATCGACCGGGACAGGGAAGGGAAGAGCAGTACTTC; CDR3: CASYRPGQGREEQYF